This T cell receptor (beta chain) was retrieved from a study of neurological immune-mediated disorders. Study results and limitations: No CDR3 amino acid sequences recurred among expanded clones across subjects, suggesting private repertoires in all groups. In HTLV-1-associated myelopathy, TCR clonal expansion was greatest, whereas multiple sclerosis had the least, falling below healthy controls.

The CDR3 has 15 residues. The V gene's germline CDR1 is SGHDT and CDR2 YYEEEE. V lost 1 base to trimming and J lost 4 bases; unmatched junction nucleotides: 3. TCRdb re-called the 5' RACE reads with MiXCR, one entry per CDR3 protein. The top ten clones hold over 13% of a sample with over 45,000 distinct CDR3 sequences, approximately 2.8% of them seen once. This clonotype was seen many times. The antigen remains undetermined. Sample: PBMCs. V usage is TRBV5-6 and J usage is TRBJ2-5; 11 bases are shared with TRBD2. This TCR was sampled from a woman between 50 and 59 years old with multiple sclerosis. The CDR3 region is CASSLLAGGRETQYF. As DNA, the CDR3 is TGTGCCAGCAGCTTGTTAGCGGGGGGGCGAGAGACCCAGTACTTC.